The rows below give T cell receptor beta chains drawn from one sample of a study of CD8+ T cells in alopecia areata. Profiled with immunoSEQ multiplex PCR; TCRdb holds only in-frame clones, not every one. This table has about 210,000 clones, under 40% appearing once. The input for sequencing was CD4+ T cells sorted from blood, taken at approximately week 34, from a patient treated with tofacitinib. The origin of the receptors is a human donor with alopecia areata. The CDR3 runs from the conserved cysteine through the conserved F or W. The order of the fields is CDR3 protein, V gene, J gene, D gene. A D gene is named only where the DNA matches it firmly.

CDR3: CASRLLAEQYF; V: TRBV6-5; J: TRBJ2-7; D: .
CDR3: CASSLIHKNIQYF; V: TRBV7-2; J: TRBJ2-4; D: .
CDR3: CSVSGNYGYTF; V: TRBV29-1; J: TRBJ1-2; D: .
CDR3: CASSLVQGRTAGELFF; V: TRBV5-1; J: TRBJ2-2; D: .
CDR3: CASQTIGVNYGYTF; V: TRBV5-4; J: TRBJ1-2; D: .
CDR3: CSAVDSYEQYF; V: TRBV20-1; J: TRBJ2-7; D: .
CDR3: CAWSAGELDSPLHF; V: TRBV30; J: TRBJ1-6; D: .
CDR3: CASSLYQVDNQPQHF; V: TRBV6-1; J: TRBJ1-5; D: .
CDR3: CASSLGQRDGYGYTF; V: TRBV5-4; J: TRBJ1-2; D: TRBD1
CDR3: CASRARVNQETQYF; V: TRBV2; J: TRBJ2-5; D: .